This T cell receptor beta chain was found in a study of OX40 agonist ivuxolimab in advanced cancers. Study-level findings and limits: Several nonresponders also turned out to have low normalized T-cell clonal expansion.

For this clone: As yet, its antigen is unknown.

The CDR3 loop spans 14 amino acids. V lost 3 bases, J lost 6 bases, and 4 bases stayed unmatched. Germline CDR1 MNHEY, CDR2 SVGAGI. Data came from immunoSEQ multiplex PCR; TCRdb stores just in-frame clones and leaves some out. This table has about 94,000 clones, about nine tenths appearing once. The clonotype originates from an adult with an advanced solid tumor such as melanoma, head and neck, liver or kidney cancer. V gene TRBV6-5 combines with J gene TRBJ1-2, with 10 bases lining up with TRBD1. The sample in question was CD4+ or CD8+ T cells sorted from blood, obtained in a trial of the OX40 agonist ivuxolimab. CDR3 in DNA: TGTGCCAGCAGTTATGGACAGGGGGGAGATGGCTACACCTTC. It specifies CASSYGQGGDGYTF.